This entry describes one T cell receptor (beta chain). The antigen is undetermined. These data belong to a study of cytomegalovirus exposure and HLA in healthy donors. The study's findings and limits: The authors later found most CMV-associated TCR beta chains appeared HLA-restricted. It was about 150 TCR beta chains that were listed as cytomegalovirus-associated.

V lost 7 bases to trimming and J lost 5 bases; unmatched junction nucleotides: 2. Germline CDR1 LNHDA, CDR2 SQIVND (reference sequence). This CDR3 has 13 residues. Use of 60 Vbeta and 13 Jbeta primers characterized the PCR. TCRdb's table, derived via immunoSEQ multiplex PCR, lists solely in-frame clones and lacks some. The profile shows tens of thousands of clones, about 79% of them singletons. The sequencing sample was made of PBMCs. The sequence was collected from a male donor in good health and CMV-seropositive. The rearrangement uses TRBV19 and TRBJ2-5; 12 nucleotides match TRBD2. CDR3 sequence reads: CASTSGGAETQYF. The CDR3 region has the DNA TGTGCCAGTACTAGCGGGGGGGCGGAGACCCAGTACTTC.